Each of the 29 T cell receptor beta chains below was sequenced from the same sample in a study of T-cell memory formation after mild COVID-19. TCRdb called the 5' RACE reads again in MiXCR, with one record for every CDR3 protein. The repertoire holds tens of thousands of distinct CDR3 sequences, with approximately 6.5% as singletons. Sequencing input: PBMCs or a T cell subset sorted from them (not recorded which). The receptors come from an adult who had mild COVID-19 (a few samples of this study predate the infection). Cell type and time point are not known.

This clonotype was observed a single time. CDR3 sequence reads: CSVEVTGGQETQYF. CDR3 sequence (DNA): TGCAGCGTTGAAGTGACAGGGGGCCAAGAGACCCAGTACTTC. The rearrangement joins TRBV29-1 to TRBJ2-5; 9 nucleotides agree with TRBD1. CDR3 length equals 14 residues. CDR1 SQVTM and CDR2 ANQGSEA come from the germline V gene. The V segment lost 1 base and the J segment 1 base; nucleotides outside the gene matches: 1.

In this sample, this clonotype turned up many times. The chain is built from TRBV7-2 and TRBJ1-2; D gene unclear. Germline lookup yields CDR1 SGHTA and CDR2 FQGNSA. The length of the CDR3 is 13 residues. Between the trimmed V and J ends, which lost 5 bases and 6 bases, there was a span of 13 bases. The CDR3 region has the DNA TGTGCCAGCAGCAACCCAGGAGGGAATGGCTACACCTTC. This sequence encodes CASSNPGGNGYTF.

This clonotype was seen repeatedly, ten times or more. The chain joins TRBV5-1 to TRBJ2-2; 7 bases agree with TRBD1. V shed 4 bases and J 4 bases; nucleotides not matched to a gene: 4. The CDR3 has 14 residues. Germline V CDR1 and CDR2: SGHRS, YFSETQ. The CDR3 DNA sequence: TGCGCCAGCAGCCCTGGGACAGTCACCGGGGAGCTGTTTTTT. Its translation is CASSPGTVTGELFF.

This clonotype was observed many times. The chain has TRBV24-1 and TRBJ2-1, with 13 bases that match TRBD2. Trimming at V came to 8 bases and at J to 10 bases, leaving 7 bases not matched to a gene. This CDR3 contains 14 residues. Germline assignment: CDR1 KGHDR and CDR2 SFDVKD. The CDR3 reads CATMTSGRLNEQFF. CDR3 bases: TGTGCCACCATGACTAGCGGGAGGCTAAACGAGCAGTTCTTC.

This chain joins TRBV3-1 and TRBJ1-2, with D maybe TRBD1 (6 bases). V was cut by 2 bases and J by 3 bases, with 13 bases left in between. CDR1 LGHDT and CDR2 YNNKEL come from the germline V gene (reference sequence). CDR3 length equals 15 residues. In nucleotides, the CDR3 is TGTGCCAGCAGCCAACCGGGGGCAGATTACTATGGCTACACCTTC. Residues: CASSQPGADYYGYTF.

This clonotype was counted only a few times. Written as DNA, the CDR3 is TGTGCCAGCTCGCGGCGTTTTGACCGTAAAACCCATGGCTACACCTTC. It codes for CASSRRFDRKTHGYTF. This sequence joins TRBV18 and TRBJ1-2; D is unclear. The CDR3 loop spans 16 amino acids. Trimming took off 6 bases at V and 6 bases at J, with 23 bases between the two ends. The germline gives CDR1 KGHSH, CDR2 LQKENI.

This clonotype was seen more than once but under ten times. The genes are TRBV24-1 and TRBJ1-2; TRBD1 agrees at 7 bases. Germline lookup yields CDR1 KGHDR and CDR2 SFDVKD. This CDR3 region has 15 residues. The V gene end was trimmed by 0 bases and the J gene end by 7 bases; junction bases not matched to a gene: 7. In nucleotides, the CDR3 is TGTGCCACCAGTGATTTGACAGGGGCCGTCTCTGGCTACACCTTC. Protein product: CATSDLTGAVSGYTF.

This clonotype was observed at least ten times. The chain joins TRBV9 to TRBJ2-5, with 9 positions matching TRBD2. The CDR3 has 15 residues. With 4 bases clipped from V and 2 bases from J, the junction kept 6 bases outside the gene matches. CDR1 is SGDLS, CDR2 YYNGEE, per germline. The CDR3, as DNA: TGTGCCAGCAGCCCATTAGCGGGAGCGCAAGAGACCCAGTACTTC. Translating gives CASSPLAGAQETQYF.

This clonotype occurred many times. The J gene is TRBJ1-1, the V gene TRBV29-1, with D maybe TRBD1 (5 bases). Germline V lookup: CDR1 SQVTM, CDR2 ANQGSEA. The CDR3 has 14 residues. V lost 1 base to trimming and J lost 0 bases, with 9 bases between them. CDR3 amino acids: CSVEGAGVNTEAFF. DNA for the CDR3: TGCAGCGTTGAAGGGGCGGGGGTGAACACTGAAGCTTTCTTT.

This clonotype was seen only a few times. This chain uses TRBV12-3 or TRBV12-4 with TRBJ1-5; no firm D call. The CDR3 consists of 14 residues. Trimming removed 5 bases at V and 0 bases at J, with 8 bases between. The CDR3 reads CASSTDISNQPQHF. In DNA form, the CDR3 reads TGTGCCAGCAGTACTGACATTAGCAATCAGCCCCAGCATTTT.

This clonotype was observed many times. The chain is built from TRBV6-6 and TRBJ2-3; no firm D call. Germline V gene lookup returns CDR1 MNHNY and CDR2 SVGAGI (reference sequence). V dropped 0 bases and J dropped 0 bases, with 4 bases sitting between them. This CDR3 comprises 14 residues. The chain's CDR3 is CASSYSDSTDTQYF. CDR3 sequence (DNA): TGTGCCAGCAGTTACTCTGACAGCACAGATACGCAGTATTTT.

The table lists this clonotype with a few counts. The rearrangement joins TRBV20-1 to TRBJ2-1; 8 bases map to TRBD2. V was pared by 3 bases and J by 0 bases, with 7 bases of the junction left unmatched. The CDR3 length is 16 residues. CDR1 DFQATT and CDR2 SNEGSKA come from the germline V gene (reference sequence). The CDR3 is CSARVAGGTSYNEQFF. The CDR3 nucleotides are TGCAGTGCTAGGGTGGCGGGAGGTACCTCCTACAATGAGCAGTTCTTC.

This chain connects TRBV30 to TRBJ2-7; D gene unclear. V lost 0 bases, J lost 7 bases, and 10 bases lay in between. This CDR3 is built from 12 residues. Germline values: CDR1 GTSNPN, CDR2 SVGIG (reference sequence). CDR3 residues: CAWSVGPKEQYF. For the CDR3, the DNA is TGTGCCTGGAGTGTAGGACCGAAGGAGCAGTACTTC. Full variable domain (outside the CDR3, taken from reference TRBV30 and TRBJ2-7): SQTIHQWPATLVQPVGSPLSLECTVEGTSNPNLYWYRQAAGRGLQLLFYSVGIGQISSEVPQNLSASRPQDRQFILSSKKLLLSDSGFYLCAWSVGPKEQYFGPGTRLTVT.

For the CDR3, the DNA is TGTGCCAGCAGGGGGGACAGAAACAATGAGCAGTTCTTC. This sequence encodes CASRGDRNNEQFF. The chain employs TRBV6-6 and TRBJ2-1; 7 bases agree with TRBD1. The CDR3 is made up of 13 amino acids. Germline V gives CDR1 MNHNY, CDR2 SVGAGI (reference sequence). The V and J ends lost 6 bases and 5 bases, in that order; junction bases with no gene match: 4.

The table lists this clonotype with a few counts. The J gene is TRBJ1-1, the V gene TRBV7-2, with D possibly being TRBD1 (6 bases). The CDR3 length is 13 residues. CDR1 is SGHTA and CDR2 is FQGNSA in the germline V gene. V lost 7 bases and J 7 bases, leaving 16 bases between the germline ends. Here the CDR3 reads CASTFGGRIEAFF. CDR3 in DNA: TGTGCCAGCACCTTCGGGGGGCGCATTGAAGCTTTCTTT.

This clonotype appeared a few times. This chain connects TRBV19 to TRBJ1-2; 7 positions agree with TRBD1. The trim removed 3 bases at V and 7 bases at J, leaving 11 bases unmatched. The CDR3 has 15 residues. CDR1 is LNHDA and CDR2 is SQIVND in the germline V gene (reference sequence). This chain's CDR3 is CASSISSGTVFGYTF. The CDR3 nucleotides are TGTGCCAGTAGTATTTCGTCCGGGACAGTATTTGGCTACACCTTC.

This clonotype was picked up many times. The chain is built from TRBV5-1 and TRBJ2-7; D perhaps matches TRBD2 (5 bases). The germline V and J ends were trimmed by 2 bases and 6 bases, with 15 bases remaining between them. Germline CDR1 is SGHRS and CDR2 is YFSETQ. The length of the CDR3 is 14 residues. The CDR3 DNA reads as TGCGCCAGCAGCTTCTCTCCGGGTGCGGGCGAGCAGTACTTC. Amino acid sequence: CASSFSPGAGEQYF.

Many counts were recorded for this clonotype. As DNA, the CDR3 is TGTGCCAGCAGCTTAGCGGCCAGCTCCTACAATGAGCAGTTCTTC. Translation: CASSLAASSYNEQFF. The chain couples TRBV7-2 to TRBJ2-1; unclear D gene. Per the germline V gene, CDR1 is SGHTA and CDR2 is FQGNSA. Trimming removed 0 bases at V and 0 bases at J, with 6 bases between. This CDR3 spans 15 amino acids.

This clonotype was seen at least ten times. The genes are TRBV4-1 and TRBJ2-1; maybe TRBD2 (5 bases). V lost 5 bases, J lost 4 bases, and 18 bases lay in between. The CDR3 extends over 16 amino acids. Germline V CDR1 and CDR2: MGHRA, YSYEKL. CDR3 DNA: TGCGCCAGCAGCTACGTCCCAGCGGAGCTATACAATGAGCAGTTCTTC. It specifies CASSYVPAELYNEQFF.

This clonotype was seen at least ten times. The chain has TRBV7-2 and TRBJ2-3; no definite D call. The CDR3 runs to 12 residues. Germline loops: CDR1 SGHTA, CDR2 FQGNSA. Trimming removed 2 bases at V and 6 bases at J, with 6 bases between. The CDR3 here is CASSLNRDTQYF. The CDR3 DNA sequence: TGTGCCAGCAGCTTAAATAGGGATACGCAGTATTTT.

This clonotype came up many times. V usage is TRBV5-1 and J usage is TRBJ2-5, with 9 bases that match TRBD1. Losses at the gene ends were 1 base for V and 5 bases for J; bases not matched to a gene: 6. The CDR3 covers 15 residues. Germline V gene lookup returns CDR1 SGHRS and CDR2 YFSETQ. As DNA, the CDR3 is TGCGCCAGCAGCTTGTCCGGGACAGGGCCGGAGACCCAGTACTTC. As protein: CASSLSGTGPETQYF.

Written as DNA, the CDR3 is TGTGCCAGTAGTGTCCAGGACGGACCTCAAGAGACCCAGTACTTC. Its translation: CASSVQDGPQETQYF. The J gene is TRBJ2-5, the V gene TRBV19, with D unclear. The V gene's germline CDR1 is LNHDA and CDR2 SQIVND (reference sequence). Deletions cut 5 bases from V and 2 bases from J, with 15 bases between. The CDR3 spans 15 residues. Supplemented by reference TRBV19 and TRBJ2-5, the full variable domain reads DGGITQSPKYLFRKEGQNVTLSCEQNLNHDAMYWYRQDPGQGLRLIYYSQIVNDFQKGDIAEGYSVSREKKESFPLTVTSAQKNPTAFYLCASSVQDGPQETQYFGPGTRLLVL.

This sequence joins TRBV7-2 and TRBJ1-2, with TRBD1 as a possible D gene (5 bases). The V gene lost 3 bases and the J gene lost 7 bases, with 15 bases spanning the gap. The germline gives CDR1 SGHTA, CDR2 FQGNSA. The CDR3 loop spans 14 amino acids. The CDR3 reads CASSLYDPGSGYTF. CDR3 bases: TGTGCCAGCAGCTTGTACGATCCAGGGTCTGGCTACACCTTC.

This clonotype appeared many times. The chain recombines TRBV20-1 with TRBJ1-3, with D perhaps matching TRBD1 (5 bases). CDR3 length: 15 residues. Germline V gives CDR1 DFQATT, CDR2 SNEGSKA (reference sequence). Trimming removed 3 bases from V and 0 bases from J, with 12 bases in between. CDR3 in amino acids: CSASGTPSSGNTIYF. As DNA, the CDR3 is TGCAGTGCTAGTGGGACGCCAAGCTCTGGAAACACCATATATTTT.

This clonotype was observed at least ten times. In DNA form, the CDR3 reads TGTGCCAGCAGCTTACCAGGTTATAATTCACCCCTCCACTTT. Translated, it gives CASSLPGYNSPLHF. The chain carries TRBV11-2 and TRBJ1-6; no firm D call. Germline lookup yields CDR1 SGHAT and CDR2 FQNNGV. The CDR3 is made up of 14 amino acids. Trimming removed 2 bases at V and 4 bases at J, with 6 bases between.

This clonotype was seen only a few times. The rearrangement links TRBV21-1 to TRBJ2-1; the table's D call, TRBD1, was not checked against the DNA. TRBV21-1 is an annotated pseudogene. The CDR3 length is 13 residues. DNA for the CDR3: TGTGCCAGCAGCTCCGACAGGGTAAATGAGCAGTTCTTC. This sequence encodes CASSSDRVNEQFF.

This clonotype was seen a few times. The CDR3 DNA reads TGTGCCAGCAGCTTAGAGCCGGGACAGGGCACTGAAGCTTTCTTT. Protein: CASSLEPGQGTEAFF. The J gene is TRBJ1-1, the V gene TRBV9; 9 bases align to TRBD1. Germline V gene data show CDR1 as SGDLS and CDR2 as YYNGEE. V shed 4 bases, J shed 4 bases, and the junction held 8 bases outside the gene matches. The length of the CDR3 is 15 residues.

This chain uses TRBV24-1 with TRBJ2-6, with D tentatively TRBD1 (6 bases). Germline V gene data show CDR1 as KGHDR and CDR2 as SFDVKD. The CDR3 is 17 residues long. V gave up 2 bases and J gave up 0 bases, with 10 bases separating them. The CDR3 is CATSDSGTPSGANVLTF. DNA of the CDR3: TGTGCCACCAGTGATTCTGGGACACCCTCTGGGGCCAACGTCCTGACTTTC.

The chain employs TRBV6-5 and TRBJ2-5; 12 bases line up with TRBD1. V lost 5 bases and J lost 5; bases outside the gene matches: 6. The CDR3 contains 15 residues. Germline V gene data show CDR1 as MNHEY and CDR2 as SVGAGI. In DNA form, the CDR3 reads TGTGCCAGCAGTGAGGGGACAGGGGGCTTTGAGACCCAGTACTTC. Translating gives CASSEGTGGFETQYF.